Following are 20 T cell receptor beta chains from one sample sequenced in a study of blood T cells in healthy people across ages. Sample-barcoded 5' priming and a J-beta primer mix drove a second PCR of about 6 to 12 cycles. TCRdb reprocessed the 5' RACE reads via MiXCR and lists one record per CDR3 protein. The data hold over 600,000 distinct CDR3 sequences, with approximately 53% observed a single time. Sequenced: blood. Receptors originate from a man in his forties in good health.

The count of this clonotype is one. This chain connects TRBV24-1 to TRBJ2-5, with TRBD1 matching 7 bases. The CDR3 has 15 amino acids. The J segment lost 4 bases and the V segment lost 3 bases, leaving 7 bases of the junction unmatched. Germline assignment: CDR1 KGHDR and CDR2 SFDVKD. DNA for the CDR3: TGTGCCACCAGTGATGCATACAGGGGCGCAGAGACCCAGTACTTC. Protein: CATSDAYRGAETQYF.

This clonotype was seen at least ten times. The CDR3 DNA sequence: TGTGCCAGCAGTCCACAGGATAGCTCCTACAATGAGCAGTTCTTC. Amino acids: CASSPQDSSYNEQFF. The chain employs TRBV2 and TRBJ2-1; D may be TRBD1 (5 bases). V lost 5 bases and J 0 bases, leaving 11 bases between the germline ends. Germline-derived CDR1 and CDR2 are SNHLY and FYNNEI. There are 15 residues in the CDR3.

This clonotype has a handful of counts. The chain employs TRBV7-3 and TRBJ2-5, with 13 bases fitting TRBD2. J was trimmed by 2 bases and V by 5 bases; bases with no gene match: 2. CDR1 is SGHTA and CDR2 is FQGTGA in the germline V gene. The CDR3 sequence is 15 residues long. The CDR3 spells CASSMGLAGQETQYF. CDR3 sequence (DNA): TGTGCCAGCAGCATGGGACTAGCGGGACAAGAGACCCAGTACTTC.

This clonotype has only a few counts. The gene calls are TRBV20-1 and TRBJ2-1; D is unclear. Germline V gene data show CDR1 as DFQATT and CDR2 as SNEGSKA (reference sequence). This CDR3 has 13 amino acids. V was trimmed by 6 bases and J by 7 bases, leaving 16 bases between them. This CDR3 is CSAILPGPNEQFF. The CDR3, as DNA: TGCAGTGCGATACTGCCCGGACCTAATGAGCAGTTCTTC.

The V and J genes are TRBV4-1 and TRBJ1-5; 10 bases are a match to TRBD1. Looked up from germline, CDR1 is MGHRA and CDR2 is YSYEKL. V lost 3 bases, J lost 2 bases, and 4 bases stayed unmatched. CDR3 length: 16 amino acids. In nucleotides, the CDR3 is TGCGCCAGCAGCCAGACCGGGACAGGGGGCAATCAGCCCCAGCATTTT. Amino acids: CASSQTGTGGNQPQHF.

The chain uses TRBV2 and TRBJ2-3; D is perhaps TRBD1 or TRBD2 (5 bases each). V was trimmed by 3 bases and J by 3 bases, leaving 10 bases between them. This CDR3 is built from 14 residues. In germline, CDR1 is SNHLY, CDR2 FYNNEI. CDR3 sequence reads: CASSDPRETDTQYF. In nucleotides, the CDR3 is TGTGCCAGCAGTGACCCCAGGGAGACAGATACGCAGTATTTT.

This clonotype was seen more than once but under ten times. V is TRBV12-3 or TRBV12-4 and J is TRBJ1-5, with no clear D. Trimming pared 5 bases from V and 4 bases from J, leaving 18 bases between. The CDR3 totals 16 residues. This CDR3 reads CASSPVGEILNQPQHF. In DNA, the CDR3 is TGTGCCAGCAGTCCGGTCGGGGAGATCCTTAATCAGCCCCAGCATTTT.

This clonotype was counted a few times. The chain joins TRBV29-1 to TRBJ2-6, with no clear D. Between the trimmed V and J ends, which lost 7 bases and 1 base, there was a span of 5 bases. The V gene's germline CDR1 is SQVTM and CDR2 ANQGSEA. This CDR3 is built from 12 residues. The CDR3 sequence: CSAGSGANVLTF. In DNA form, the CDR3 reads TGCAGCGCCGGGTCTGGGGCCAACGTCCTGACTTTC.

The V call is TRBV4-3, the J call TRBJ2-7, with 8 bases aligning to TRBD2. Germline V gives CDR1 LGHNA, CDR2 YSLEER. J was trimmed by 2 bases and V by 0 bases; bases with no gene match: 6. The CDR3 length is 16 residues. CDR3 bases: TGCGCCAGCAGCCAAGAACGCGCACTAGCGGCCTACGAGCAGTACTTC. Protein: CASSQERALAAYEQYF.

Note on this clonotype: A much larger clone differs from this one at a single base, so this may be a read error. The chain carries TRBV2 and TRBJ2-3; D is perhaps TRBD2 (6 bases). Germline CDR1 reads SNHLY; CDR2 reads FYNNEI. The CDR3 sequence is 14 residues long. As DNA, the CDR3 is TGTGCCAGCAGGACGGGGGTAGGCACAGGTACGCAGTATTTT. Its translation: CASRTGVGTGTQYF.

This clonotype was seen a handful of times. The genes are TRBV27 and TRBJ2-3; TRBD2 agrees at 8 bases. V gave up 3 bases and J gave up 1 base; unmatched junction bases: 3. Germline assignment: CDR1 MNHEY and CDR2 SMNVEV (reference sequence). The CDR3 length is 15 residues. CDR3 amino acids: CASSFGGRRTDTQYF. The CDR3 DNA sequence: TGTGCCAGCAGTTTCGGCGGGAGGCGCACAGATACGCAGTATTTT.

In its sample, this clonotype was seen a few times. This chain links TRBV7-2 with TRBJ2-4; 11 bases line up with TRBD1. The CDR3 totals 15 residues. From germline, CDR1 is SGHTA and CDR2 FQGNSA. V was pared by 5 bases and J by 5 bases, with 5 bases of the junction left unmatched. Here the CDR3 reads CASSVGTGGENIQYF. DNA of the CDR3: TGTGCCAGCAGCGTCGGGACAGGGGGTGAAAACATTCAGTACTTC.

The rearrangement links TRBV7-9 to TRBJ2-5; TRBD1 or TRBD2 may be the D gene (5 bases each). Trimming shortened V by 5 bases and J by 7 bases, and 14 bases separated the two germline ends. The germline V gene encodes CDR1 SEHNR and CDR2 FQNEAQ (reference sequence). The CDR3 has 13 residues. CDR3 in DNA: TGTGCCAGCAGCCCCAAAGGTGGGGGGACCCAGTACTTC. As protein: CASSPKGGGTQYF.

The CDR3 DNA is TGCAGTGCTAGTAACAGGGGACCCCCTGAAGCTTTCTTT. This sequence encodes CSASNRGPPEAFF. V and J are TRBV20-1 and TRBJ1-1; 7 nucleotides match TRBD1. Germline V CDR1 and CDR2: DFQATT, SNEGSKA (reference sequence). Trimming cost V 3 bases and J 6 bases; bases outside gene matches: 7. The CDR3 loop spans 13 amino acids.

This clonotype was counted a few times. The chain employs TRBV27 and TRBJ1-6, with unresolved D. The germline gives CDR1 MNHEY, CDR2 SMNVEV (reference sequence). This CDR3 is built from 15 residues. Trimming cost V 5 bases and J 0 bases, with 8 bases left between them. CDR3 in amino acids: CASSERSSYNSPLHF. CDR3 coding DNA: TGTGCCAGCAGTGAGAGGAGCTCCTATAATTCACCCCTCCACTTT.

This clonotype was detected a few times. The V call is TRBV2, the J call TRBJ2-3, with TRBD2 as a possible D gene (5 bases). This CDR3 comprises 15 residues. Germline V gene lookup returns CDR1 SNHLY and CDR2 FYNNEI. Trimming cost V 0 bases and J 2 bases, with 9 bases left between them. CDR3 sequence: CASSEALRDTDTQYF. CDR3 nucleotide sequence: TGTGCCAGCAGTGAAGCGCTTCGGGACACAGATACGCAGTATTTT. The full variable domain, rest sourced from reference TRBV2 and TRBJ2-3, is EPEVTQTPSHQVTQMGQEVILRCVPISNHLYFYWYRQILGQKVEFLVSFYNNEISEKSEIFDDQFSVERPDGSNFTLKIRSTKLEDSAMYFCASSEALRDTDTQYFGPGTRLTVL.

The V gene is TRBV7-9, the J gene TRBJ2-1; D possibly corresponds to TRBD2 (6 bases). Germline V gene data show CDR1 as SEHNR and CDR2 as FQNEAQ (reference sequence). With 5 bases removed from V and 3 bases from J, the gap between germline ends came to 14 bases. CDR3 size: 15 residues. The CDR3 loop is CASSPDIGGYNEQFF. The CDR3, as DNA: TGTGCCAGCAGCCCTGATATCGGGGGCTACAATGAGCAGTTCTTC.

The genes are TRBV14 and TRBJ2-1; TRBD1 matches at 8 bases. CDR1 SGHDN and CDR2 FVKESK come from the germline V gene. V gave up 4 bases and J gave up 8 bases; unmatched junction bases: 10. The CDR3 runs 15 residues. The CDR3 region has the DNA TGTGCCAGCAGCCTAGACGCAGGGGGCTTCGATGAGCAGTTCTTC. It specifies CASSLDAGGFDEQFF.

The V and J genes are TRBV30 and TRBJ1-1; D ambiguous. V was cut by 5 bases and J by 11 bases, with 15 bases left in between. The CDR3 is 11 residues long. The germline V gene encodes CDR1 GTSNPN and CDR2 SVGIG (reference sequence). CDR3 sequence: CAWELLPDAFF. The CDR3 DNA reads as TGTGCCTGGGAGCTCTTACCCGACGCTTTCTTT. The full variable domain, rest sourced from reference TRBV30 and TRBJ1-1, is SQTIHQWPATLVQPVGSPLSLECTVEGTSNPNLYWYRQAAGRGLQLLFYSVGIGQISSEVPQNLSASRPQDRQFILSSKKLLLSDSGFYLCAWELLPDAFFGQGTRLTVV.

The CDR3 reads CSARVGLTREGIGYTF. The CDR3 DNA sequence: TGCAGTGCTAGAGTAGGATTGACCAGGGAGGGGATTGGCTACACCTTC. The rearrangement joins TRBV20-1 to TRBJ1-2; tentative D call: TRBD1 (5 bases). The length of the CDR3 is 16 residues. Per germline, CDR1 DFQATT and CDR2 SNEGSKA (reference sequence). The V end lost 1 base, the J end lost 7 bases, and 22 bases lay between the germline ends.